The 29 T cell receptor beta chains reported below all come from one sample, sequenced in a study of immune heterogeneity within non-small cell lung tumors. The template for each sample was roughly 610 ng of genomic DNA, which had been extracted from bulk tumor tissue. From each primary tumor, several far-apart biopsies were obtained during surgery. Curative operations were performed on patients who had untreated, newly diagnosed non-small cell lung cancer. TCR beta CDR3 was amplified by multiplex PCR using 32 V and 13 J primers. A single record per CDR3 protein comes from TCRdb applying MiXCR to the multiplex PCR reads. The table has tens of thousands of distinct CDR3 sequences, around 28% seen once. The source material was lung tumor tissue. Receptors originate from a man between 40 and 49 years old with non-small cell lung cancer.

This rearrangement joins TRBV11-3 to TRBJ2-6; 16 nucleotides line up with TRBD2. The germline V gene has CDR1 SGHNT and CDR2 YENEEA. This CDR3 comprises 22 residues. The V and J ends lost 5 bases and 4 bases, in that order; junction bases with no gene match: 17. In nucleotides, the CDR3 is TGTGCCAGCAGCATTAGGACTATGGGACTAGCGGGAGGGCGTTCGGGGGCCAACGTCCTGACTTTC. Its translation: CASSIRTMGLAGGRSGANVLTF.

To note about this clonotype: One base away lies a much larger clone, so this may be a sequencing read error. J is TRBJ2-1 and V is TRBV27; D perhaps matches TRBD1 (5 bases). This CDR3 is built from 15 residues. Looked up from germline, CDR1 is MNHEY and CDR2 is SMNVEV (reference sequence). DNA of the CDR3: TGTTCCAGCAGTTTTGACAGAAGCTCCTACAATGAGCAGTTCTTC. Its translation is CSSSFDRSSYNEQFF.

This clonotype was seen just once. The chain carries TRBV20-1 and TRBJ2-1; 11 bases map to TRBD2. The germline gives CDR1 DFQATT, CDR2 SNEGSKA (reference sequence). This CDR3 has 15 residues. The V gene end was trimmed by 4 bases and the J gene end by 6 bases; junction bases not matched to a gene: 8. The CDR3 coding sequence is TGCAGTGCTATGATAACTAGCGGGAGTCTCAATGAGCAGTTCTTC. It encodes CSAMITSGSLNEQFF.

This clonotype was counted between two and nine times. The chain carries TRBV27 and TRBJ1-2, with a possible D match to TRBD1 (6 bases). The CDR3 contains 16 residues. CDR1 is MNHEY and CDR2 is SMNVEV in the germline V gene (reference sequence). Trimming stripped 5 bases from V and 4 bases from J, with 20 bases between. CDR3: CASSPLGQIRGYGYTF. CDR3 bases: TGTGCCAGCAGTCCCCTAGGACAGATCCGCGGCTATGGCTACACCTTC.

This clonotype came up a few times. This sequence joins TRBV11-2 and TRBJ1-6; 8 nucleotides agree with TRBD1. The V gene's germline CDR1 is SGHAT and CDR2 FQNNGV. J was trimmed by 7 bases and V by 4 bases; bases with no gene match: 6. CDR3 length equals 15 residues. The CDR3 protein is CASSWGQDPNSPLHF. Written as DNA, the CDR3 is TGTGCCAGCAGCTGGGGACAGGACCCAAATTCACCCCTCCACTTT.

This clonotype was seen more than once but under ten times. The rearrangement joins TRBV4-1 to TRBJ1-2, with unresolved D. With 0 bases removed from V and 8 bases from J, the gap between germline ends came to 10 bases. The CDR3 is made up of 13 amino acids. The germline gives CDR1 MGHRA, CDR2 YSYEKL. CDR3 sequence (DNA): TGCGCCAGCAGCCAAGAATCCGCGGGAGGCTACACCTTC. This gives the protein CASSQESAGGYTF.

This clonotype has a count of ten or more. The chain links TRBV6-5 to TRBJ1-3; D gene unclear. Trimming shortened V by 2 bases and J by 3 bases, and 5 bases separated the two germline ends. Looked up from germline, CDR1 is MNHEY and CDR2 is SVGAGI. The CDR3 is made up of 13 amino acids. CDR3 coding DNA: TGTGCCAGCAGTTACAGGGTTGGAAACACCATATATTTT. It specifies CASSYRVGNTIYF.

The rearrangement links TRBV20-1 to TRBJ2-7; D is perhaps TRBD1 (6 bases). The ends were cut back, 6 bases at V and 4 bases at J, with 16 bases in the middle. The CDR3 consists of 13 residues. Germline lookup yields CDR1 DFQATT and CDR2 SNEGSKA (reference sequence). CDR3 residues: CSAWGRGSYEQYF. The CDR3 DNA reads as TGCAGTGCCTGGGGGCGAGGTTCTTACGAGCAGTACTTC.

This clonotype was counted only a few times. The genes are TRBV6-1 and TRBJ1-1; 10 bases map to TRBD1. Looked up from germline, CDR1 is MNHNS and CDR2 is SASEGT. The CDR3 runs 16 residues. Trimming removed 6 bases from V and 4 bases from J; junction bases left unmatched: 11. CDR3 sequence reads: CASSHRTGTGVTEAFF. The CDR3 nucleotides are TGTGCCAGCAGCCACAGGACCGGGACAGGGGTCACTGAAGCTTTCTTT.

Note on this clonotype: A much more abundant neighbour one base away suggests this may be a read error. J is TRBJ2-7 and V is TRBV28, with 10 bases lining up with TRBD2. V lost 6 bases and J lost 0; bases outside the gene matches: 5. Germline values: CDR1 MDHEN, CDR2 SYDVKM. This CDR3 has 15 amino acids. For the CDR3, the DNA is TGTGCCAGCAGCCGAACTAGCGGGGCCTCCTACGAGCAGTACTTC. Amino acid sequence: CASSRTSGASYEQYF.

This clonotype occurred many times. J is TRBJ2-7 and V is TRBV10-3, with 12 bases identical to TRBD2. V trimming: 8 bases; J trimming: 2 bases; junction bases outside the gene matches: 10. This CDR3 has 16 residues. Per the germline V gene, CDR1 is ENHRY and CDR2 is SYGVKD. The CDR3 DNA sequence: TGTGCCATCTCCTTGAGGACTAGCGGGGCTGCCTACGAGCAGTACTTC. Translating it yields CAISLRTSGAAYEQYF.

V usage is TRBV29-1 and J usage is TRBJ2-3, with TRBD1 matching over 10 bases. V gave up 7 bases and J gave up 2 bases; unmatched junction bases: 15. The CDR3 covers 17 residues. The germline gives CDR1 SQVTM, CDR2 ANQGSEA. The CDR3 sequence is CSGGTGVISLVTDTQYF. The CDR3 DNA follows: TGCAGCGGGGGGACAGGGGTTATTAGCCTCGTCACAGATACGCAGTATTTT.

On this clonotype itself: Being one base from a much bigger clone, this may be a read error. CDR3 loop: CASSQTSAVNTIYF. The CDR3 DNA reads TGTGCCAGCAGTCAGACGAGCGCTGTAAACACCATATATTTT. The V call is TRBV27, the J call TRBJ1-3; D ambiguous. V was clipped by 5 bases and J by 6 bases, with 14 bases between them. Germline V gene sequence: CDR1 MNHEY, CDR2 SMNVEV (reference sequence). The CDR3 sequence is 14 residues long.

The rearrangement links TRBV3-1 to TRBJ2-5; D may be TRBD1 (5 bases). Trimming shortened V by 1 base and J by 5 bases, and 17 bases separated the two germline ends. Germline CDR1 is LGHDT and CDR2 is YNNKEL (reference sequence). The CDR3 has 16 amino acids. CDR3 sequence (DNA): TGTGCCAGCAGCCAAGCAATAGGGGCTCTGAGGGAGACCCAGTACTTC. Protein: CASSQAIGALRETQYF.

For this clonotype: At one end the junction does not follow the germline gene, possibly because of a read error. The genes are TRBV6-1 and TRBJ2-7; D tentatively reads TRBD1 or TRBD2 (7 bases each). This CDR3 is 15 amino acids long. The germline V gene has CDR1 MNHNS and CDR2 SASEGT. The CDR3 protein is CTSSETSGGVGEQYF. CDR3 nucleotides: TGTACCAGCAGTGAAACGTCAGGGGGGGTGGGGGAGCAGTACTTC.

This clonotype was found a few times. J is TRBJ1-1 and V is TRBV6-1; D perhaps matches TRBD1 (6 bases). Germline V gene sequence: CDR1 MNHNS, CDR2 SASEGT. The CDR3 is 19 amino acids. V dropped 2 bases and J dropped 0 bases, with 22 bases sitting between them. The CDR3 loop reads CASSETLLGGGQMNTEAFF. As DNA, the CDR3 is TGTGCCAGCAGTGAAACCCTCCTGGGGGGGGGACAAATGAACACTGAAGCTTTCTTT.

The chain carries TRBV14 and TRBJ2-7; D remains unclear. The V gene lost 2 bases and the J gene lost 4 bases, with 6 bases spanning the gap. This CDR3 has 12 residues. Germline loops: CDR1 SGHDN, CDR2 FVKESK. In DNA form, the CDR3 reads TGTGCCAGCAGCCAATTGTGGTACGAGCAGTACTTC. Residues: CASSQLWYEQYF.

The V call is TRBV4-3, the J call TRBJ2-1, with D unclear. Trimming shortened V by 0 bases and J by 0 bases, and 12 bases separated the two germline ends. This CDR3 is 17 amino acids long. Germline V CDR1 and CDR2: LGHNA, YSLEER. The CDR3 spells CASSQEGYISSYNEQFF. Written as DNA, the CDR3 is TGCGCCAGCAGCCAAGAGGGGTACATCAGCTCCTACAATGAGCAGTTCTTC.

Remarks on this clonotype: A clone one base away is much larger, so this may be a read error. V gene TRBV6-2 or TRBV6-3 combines with J gene TRBJ1-5; D is ambiguous. The CDR3 is 15 amino acids. Germline loops: CDR1 MNHEY, CDR2 SVGEGT. Trimming stripped 0 bases from V and 4 bases from J, with 10 bases between. The DNA of the CDR3 is TGTGCCAGCAGTTACTCGGGTGGCAGGAATCAGCCCCAGCATTTT. It yields the protein CASSYSGGRNQPQHF.

This clonotype was found many times. The CDR3 here is CASSLDGYEQYF. CDR3 DNA: TGCGCCAGCAGCCTTGACGGTTACGAGCAGTACTTC. This rearrangement joins TRBV5-1 to TRBJ2-7; D ambiguous. Trimming left V 4 bases short and J 4 bases short, with 9 bases between. CDR1 and CDR2 (germline): SGHRS, YFSETQ. The CDR3 extends over 12 amino acids.

The sample holds many counts of this clonotype. The J gene is TRBJ2-3, the V gene TRBV9; D is unclear. Germline V CDR1 and CDR2: SGDLS, YYNGEE. This CDR3 is 13 amino acids long. The V and J ends lost 4 bases and 5 bases respectively, with 11 bases between them. The CDR3 loop is CASSPSLGDTQYF. In DNA, the CDR3 is TGTGCCAGCAGCCCCTCTCTGGGAGATACGCAGTATTTT.

This clonotype was seen just once. A read error is possible here, since a much larger clone lies one base away. This chain joins TRBV24-1 and TRBJ2-1; 12 bases are a match to TRBD2. The CDR3 consists of 15 residues. CDR1 is KGHDR, CDR2 SFDVKD, per germline. This CDR3 reads CATSALTSGSNEQSF. The CDR3 region has the DNA TGTGCCACCAGTGCCTTGACTAGCGGGAGTAATGAGCAGTCCTTC.

This clonotype was seen more than once but under ten times. The chain links TRBV6-6 to TRBJ1-5; TRBD1 aligns across 7 bases. The CDR3 sequence is 17 residues long. Germline V gives CDR1 MNHNY, CDR2 SVGAGI (reference sequence). Trimming at V came to 0 bases and at J to 2 bases, leaving 7 bases not matched to a gene. The CDR3 loop reads CASSYSEGAVGNQPQHF. The CDR3 DNA reads TGTGCCAGCAGTTACTCGGAGGGGGCGGTTGGCAATCAGCCCCAGCATTTT.

In this sample, this clonotype turned up many times. The V and J genes are TRBV10-2 and TRBJ1-5, with 9 bases identical to TRBD1. The CDR3 covers 15 residues. With 6 bases clipped from V and 1 base from J, the junction kept 4 bases outside the gene matches. Germline CDR1 is WSHSY and CDR2 is SAAADI. Here the CDR3 reads CASRQGQGSNQPQHF. The CDR3 DNA reads TGCGCCAGCAGACAAGGACAGGGGAGCAATCAGCCCCAGCATTTT.

This clonotype showed up just a few times. This chain uses TRBV16 with TRBJ1-5; no reliable D call. Germline V CDR1 and CDR2: KGHSY, FQNENV. The CDR3 loop spans 12 amino acids. Trimming removed 5 bases at V and 7 bases at J, with 9 bases between. The CDR3 coding sequence is TGTGCCAGCAGCACCCCGTTGCAGCCCCAGCATTTT. As protein: CASSTPLQPQHF.

This clonotype came up a few times. The V gene is TRBV18, the J gene TRBJ1-4; D is uncertain. V gave up 3 bases and J gave up 5 bases, with 13 bases separating them. The germline CDR1 and CDR2 sequences are KGHSH and LQKENI. The CDR3 has 15 residues. CDR3 nucleotides: TGTGCCAGCTCACCCCCCGGGAGCGGGAATGAAAAACTGTTTTTT. Translating gives CASSPPGSGNEKLFF. Full variable domain (missing parts from reference TRBV18 and TRBJ1-4): NAGVMQNPRHLVRRRGQEARLRCSPMKGHSHVYWYRQLPEEGLKFMVYLQKENIIDESGMPKERFSAEFPKEGPSILRIQQVVRGDSAAYFCASSPPGSGNEKLFFGSGTQLSVL.

Remarks on this clonotype: A much bigger clone sits one base away, suggesting this may be a read error. V usage is TRBV20-1 and J usage is TRBJ1-5; TRBD1 might be the D (5 bases). In germline, CDR1 is DFQATT, CDR2 SNEGSKA (reference sequence). The V end lost 0 bases, the J end lost 9 bases, and 12 bases lay between the germline ends. There are 13 residues in the CDR3. Here the CDR3 reads CSARETRVRPQHF. CDR3 nucleotide sequence: TGCAGTGCTAGAGAGACCAGGGTTCGGCCCCAGCATTTT.

As for this clonotype: This is likely a read error, given that the CDR3 carries no conserved phenylalanine or tryptophan at its end. This chain uses TRBV14 with TRBJ2-7; tentatively, D is TRBD1 (6 bases). The CDR3 runs 17 residues. Per the germline V gene, CDR1 is SGHDN and CDR2 is FVKESK. CDR3 amino acids: CPSSQVRSTGFGHEQYL. The CDR3 region has the DNA TGTCCCAGCAGCCAAGTAAGAAGTACAGGGTTTGGGCACGAGCAGTACCTC.

This chain joins TRBV30 and TRBJ1-1; D is possibly TRBD1 (5 bases). Per the germline V gene, CDR1 is GTSNPN and CDR2 is SVGIG (reference sequence). The CDR3 runs to 16 residues. The germline V and J ends were trimmed by 1 base and 4 bases, with 19 bases remaining between them. DNA of the CDR3: TGTGCCTGGAGTGCTTGGCGGAGGGGTAAGGGCACTGAAGCTTTCTTT. This sequence encodes CAWSAWRRGKGTEAFF.